Each of the 21 T cell receptor beta chains below was sequenced from the same sample in a study of blood T cell repertoires in COVID-19. The assay was immunoSEQ multiplex PCR, and TCRdb's table has in-frame clones only and misses some. The sample includes under 45,000 clones, just under 90% of them seen just once. Specimen: peripheral blood. Every receptor here comes from a man in his forties or fifties with COVID-19, enrolled during active disease.

This chain joins TRBV28 and TRBJ1-5; TRBD1 is a possible D gene (5 bases). Germline V gene data show CDR1 as MDHEN and CDR2 as SYDVKM. CDR3 length equals 16 residues. Trimming removed 2 bases at V and 9 bases at J, with 20 bases between. CDR3 nucleotides: TGTGCCAGCAGTTTAATTGGGGAGAGGGGAGGGCTGCCCCAGCATTTT. Its protein product is CASSLIGERGGLPQHF.

The rearrangement joins TRBV5-1 to TRBJ2-3, with a weak D call TRBD1 (5 bases). The CDR3 sequence is 14 residues long. The V end lost 5 bases, the J end lost 4 bases, and 14 bases lay between the germline ends. The germline CDR1 and CDR2 sequences are SGHRS and YFSETQ. The CDR3 DNA reads as TGCGCCAGCAGACCAGAGACAGACTCAGATACGCAGTATTTT. Protein: CASRPETDSDTQYF.

This rearrangement joins TRBV4-1 to TRBJ2-7, with 13 nucleotides matching TRBD2. The germline CDR1 and CDR2 sequences are MGHRA and YSYEKL. The CDR3 is made up of 17 amino acids. The V segment lost 0 bases and the J segment 2 bases; nucleotides outside the gene matches: 4. The CDR3 spells CASSQENTSGGAYEQYF. The CDR3 DNA reads as TGCGCCAGCAGCCAAGAGAATACTAGCGGGGGGGCCTACGAGCAGTACTTC.

This clone was counted only a few times. The V gene is TRBV3-1 (or the pseudogene TRBV3-2), the J gene TRBJ2-1, with TRBD2 identical over 11 bases. This CDR3 comprises 19 residues. Germline assignment: CDR1 LGHDT and CDR2 YNNKEL (reference sequence). The trim removed 3 bases at V and 5 bases at J, leaving 15 bases unmatched. CDR3 amino acids: CASSHSRAASGGHHNEQFF. The DNA for the CDR3 is TGTGCCAGCAGCCATTCCCGAGCGGCTAGCGGGGGGCACCACAATGAGCAGTTCTTC.

This clone is medium-sized. The chain combines TRBV5-1 with TRBJ1-4; a possible D gene is TRBD1 (6 bases). Germline CDR1 reads SGHRS; CDR2 reads YFSETQ. The CDR3 runs 15 residues. V gave up 2 bases and J gave up 1 base, with 9 bases separating them. The CDR3 here is CASSLSGETNEKLFF. DNA for the CDR3: TGCGCCAGCAGCTTATCAGGGGAAACTAATGAAAAACTGTTTTTT.

A single count supports this clone. This chain uses TRBV13 with TRBJ2-1; a possible D gene is TRBD2 (7 bases). CDR3 length: 15 residues. CDR1 and CDR2 from the germline V gene are PRHDT and FYEKMQ (reference sequence). V was trimmed by 5 bases and J by 3 bases, leaving 14 bases between them. CDR3 DNA: TGTGCCAGCAGCGACCGGGGGGCCGGCTACAATGAGCAGTTCTTC. Its translation is CASSDRGAGYNEQFF.

The chain has TRBV4-1 and TRBJ2-5; 9 bases are a match to TRBD2. Trimming cost V 0 bases and J 4 bases; bases outside gene matches: 9. Per the germline V gene, CDR1 is MGHRA and CDR2 is YSYEKL. This CDR3 has 17 amino acids. The CDR3 is CASSQDTASGIIETQYF. The CDR3 bases are TGCGCCAGCAGCCAAGATACGGCTAGCGGGATTATAGAGACCCAGTACTTC.

In regard to this clone: The identical CDR3 is also encoded by other nucleotide sequences in the sample. The chain has TRBV18 and TRBJ1-1, with 10 bases matching TRBD1. The germline CDR1 and CDR2 sequences are KGHSH and LQKENI. With V trimmed by 5 bases and J by 1 base, 1 base remained unmatched. The CDR3 spans 14 residues. CDR3 DNA: TGTGCCAGCTCAAGGGACAGGGGGAACACTGAAGCTTTCTTT. It yields the protein CASSRDRGNTEAFF.

The J gene is TRBJ2-3, the V gene TRBV30; 8 nucleotides match TRBD2. The ends lost 2 bases at V and 4 bases at J; junction bases unmatched: 8. The length of the CDR3 is 15 residues. Germline lookup yields CDR1 GTSNPN and CDR2 SVGIG (reference sequence). The CDR3, as DNA: TGTGCCTGGAGTACACCAGCGGGAGTGGCAGATACGCAGTATTTT. Its protein is CAWSTPAGVADTQYF.

The V gene is TRBV27, the J gene TRBJ2-1, with TRBD2 matching over 9 bases. V lost 2 bases to trimming and J lost 6 bases; unmatched junction nucleotides: 8. This CDR3 spans 16 amino acids. CDR1 MNHEY and CDR2 SMNVEV come from the germline V gene (reference sequence). CDR3 nucleotides: TGTGCCAGCAGTTTACATAGCGGGGGACCTAGCAATGAGCAGTTCTTC. Residues: CASSLHSGGPSNEQFF.

The chain recombines TRBV6-4 with TRBJ2-5, with 8 nucleotides matching TRBD2. Germline V gives CDR1 MRHNA, CDR2 SNTAGT. This CDR3 has 18 amino acids. V trimming: 2 bases; J trimming: 1 base; junction bases outside the gene matches: 12. In DNA form, the CDR3 reads TGTGCCAGCAGTGACCCAGGCTACGGCGGGGGGTTCCAAGAGACCCAGTACTTC. Its protein product is CASSDPGYGGGFQETQYF.

This chain links TRBV6-6 with TRBJ1-5; possibly TRBD1 for D (5 bases). Per germline, CDR1 MNHNY and CDR2 SVGAGI (reference sequence). V lost 3 bases, J lost 0 bases, and 9 bases lay in between. This CDR3 is built from 15 residues. The DNA of the CDR3 is TGTGCCAGCAGTTATACAGGCCTTAGCAATCAGCCCCAGCATTTT. Its protein is CASSYTGLSNQPQHF.

The V and J genes are TRBV28 and TRBJ1-6, with 11 bases lining up with TRBD1. Germline lookup yields CDR1 MDHEN and CDR2 SYDVKM. V lost 7 bases to trimming and J lost 8 bases; unmatched junction nucleotides: 10. This CDR3 has 16 residues. The CDR3 spells CASNAFPGQGDSPLHF. CDR3 nucleotide sequence: TGTGCCAGCAACGCATTCCCGGGACAGGGGGATTCACCCCTCCACTTT.

This clone was recorded only once. The chain carries TRBV11-3 and TRBJ2-2, with 11 nucleotides matching TRBD1. The CDR3 is 18 residues long. Germline values: CDR1 SGHNT, CDR2 YENEEA. The V segment lost 4 bases and the J segment 4 bases; nucleotides outside the gene matches: 11. CDR3 loop: CASSSPPGTGGSTGELFF. The DNA of the CDR3 is TGTGCCAGCAGCTCACCGCCCGGGACAGGGGGGTCCACCGGGGAGCTGTTTTTT.

The rearrangement joins TRBV5-5 to TRBJ2-5; D gene ambiguous. Germline assignment: CDR1 SGHKS and CDR2 YYEKEE (reference sequence). V lost 1 base and J lost 5, with 9 bases in between. This CDR3 spans 13 amino acids. Here the CDR3 reads CASSLSGQETQYF. CDR3 nucleotide sequence: TGTGCCAGCAGCTTGTCAGGTCAGGAGACCCAGTACTTC.

The chain is built from TRBV5-4 and TRBJ1-1; D unclear. Germline values: CDR1 SGHNT, CDR2 YYREEE (reference sequence). The CDR3 runs 12 residues. The V end lost 8 bases, the J end lost 1 base, and 9 bases lay between the germline ends. CDR3 DNA sequence: TGTGCCAGTGCTGCCGGGAACACTGAAGCTTTCTTT. Its protein product is CASAAGNTEAFF.

The chain employs TRBV10-3 and TRBJ1-1; 7 bases agree with TRBD1. V gave up 4 bases and J gave up 2 bases; unmatched junction bases: 1. Germline CDR1 ENHRY, CDR2 SYGVKD. The CDR3 totals 13 residues. The CDR3 loop reads CAISGQGNTEAFF. CDR3 sequence (DNA): TGTGCCATCAGTGGACAGGGTAACACTGAAGCTTTCTTT.

This chain links TRBV6-5 with TRBJ2-1, with TRBD1 matching 9 bases. The V and J ends lost 6 bases and 0 bases, in that order; junction bases with no gene match: 3. Looked up from germline, CDR1 is MNHEY and CDR2 is SVGAGI. The length of the CDR3 is 15 residues. CDR3 nucleotide sequence: TGTGCCAGCAGAGGGGACAGGGTCTCCTACAATGAGCAGTTCTTC. This encodes CASRGDRVSYNEQFF.

The J gene is TRBJ2-5, the V gene TRBV7-9; 9 positions agree with TRBD1. Germline CDR1 SEHNR, CDR2 FQNEAQ (reference sequence). V was pared by 4 bases and J by 5 bases, with 11 bases of the junction left unmatched. The length of the CDR3 is 16 residues. The CDR3 DNA is TGTGCCAGCAGCTCCCTCGGGACAGGGTTTGGGGAGACCCAGTACTTC. It specifies CASSSLGTGFGETQYF.

V is TRBV11-2 and J is TRBJ2-3; the match to TRBD2 covers 9 bases. Germline assignment: CDR1 SGHAT and CDR2 FQNNGV. J lost 3 bases, V lost 3 bases, and 7 bases had no gene match. This CDR3 is built from 16 residues. Here the CDR3 DNA reads TGTGCCAGCAGCTTGGGCGCTAGCGGGATTACAGATACGCAGTATTTT. Its protein is CASSLGASGITDTQYF.

This chain uses TRBV2 with TRBJ1-1; 11 nucleotides match TRBD1. The CDR3 is 14 amino acids. Trimming cost V 6 bases and J 1 base; bases outside gene matches: 1. CDR1 is SNHLY and CDR2 is FYNNEI in the germline V gene. The chain's CDR3 is CASRGQGENTEAFF. The CDR3 nucleotides are TGTGCCAGCAGGGGACAGGGGGAGAACACTGAAGCTTTCTTT.